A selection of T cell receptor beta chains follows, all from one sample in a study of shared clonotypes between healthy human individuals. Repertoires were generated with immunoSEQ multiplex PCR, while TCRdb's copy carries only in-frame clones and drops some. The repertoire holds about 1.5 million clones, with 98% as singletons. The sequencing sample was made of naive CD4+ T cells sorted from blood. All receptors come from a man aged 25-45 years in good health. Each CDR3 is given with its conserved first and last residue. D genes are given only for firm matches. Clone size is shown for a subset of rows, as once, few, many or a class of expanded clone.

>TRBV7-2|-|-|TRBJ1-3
CASSFRGGSNTIYF
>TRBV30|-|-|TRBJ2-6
CAWKVSGANVLTF
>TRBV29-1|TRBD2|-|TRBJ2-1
CSGQTSGGYNEQFF
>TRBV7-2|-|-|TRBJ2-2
CASLPGVMGTGELFF
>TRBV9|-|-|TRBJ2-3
CASSAVSGSTDTQYF
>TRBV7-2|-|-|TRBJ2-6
CASSQEEAGANVLTF
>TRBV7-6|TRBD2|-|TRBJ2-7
CASSLASTSGRAYEQYF
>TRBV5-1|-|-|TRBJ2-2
CASATALDGAGELFF
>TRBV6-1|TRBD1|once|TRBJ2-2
CASSSGTGSTGELFF
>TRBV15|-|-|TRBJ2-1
CATSIWENNEQFF
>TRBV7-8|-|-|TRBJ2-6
CASSLLPGPQSSGANVLTF
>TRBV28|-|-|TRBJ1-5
CASIRPTTGNQPQHF
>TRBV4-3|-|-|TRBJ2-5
CASSQAVLQETQYF
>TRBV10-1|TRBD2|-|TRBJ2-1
CASSSGLAGVEQFF
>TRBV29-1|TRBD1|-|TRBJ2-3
CSVDRGLDTQYF
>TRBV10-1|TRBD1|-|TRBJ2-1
CASSDFRQGGNEQFF
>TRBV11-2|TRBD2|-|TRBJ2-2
CASSFRGGSRMNTGELFF
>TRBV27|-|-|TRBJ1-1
CASRYQGMSEAFF
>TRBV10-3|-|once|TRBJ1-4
CAISEGQPNEKLFF
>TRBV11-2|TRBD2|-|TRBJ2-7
CASSLSSGSTSYEQYF
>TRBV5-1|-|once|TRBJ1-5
CASSRGQNQPQHF